This T cell receptor (beta chain) appears in the sequencing data of a study of identical twins. TCRdb passed the 5' RACE reads through MiXCR, listing each CDR3 protein once. The sample lists nearly 900,000 distinct CDR3 sequences, roughly an eighth occurring once. The CDR3 is 13 residues long. CDR1 is SEHNR and CDR2 is FQNEAQ in the germline V gene (reference sequence). The sample holds many counts of this clonotype. One end of the junction varies from germline; a read error may be responsible. These data were also reused for a study on yellow fever vaccine responses in identical twins.

Sequenced material: PBMCs. The chain recombines TRBV7-9 with TRBJ2-1; D might be TRBD2 (5 bases). This receptor was identified in a woman between 18 and 29 years old in good health. CDR3 bases: TGTGCCAGCAGGTTAGCGTTGCCCAATGAGCAGTTCTTC. Protein product: CASRLALPNEQFF.